This TCR beta chain comes out of a study of CD8 T cells in Susac syndrome. cDNA came from about 0.5 to 1 ug RNA primed by random hexamers. The method of amplification for TCR beta CDR3 was immunoSEQ multiplex PCR, covering 54 Vbeta and 13 Jbeta. TCRdb re-called the immunoSEQ multiplex PCR reads through MiXCR, storing one row per CDR3 protein. This sample has some 130,000 distinct CDR3 sequences, with more than 90% found just once. The length of the CDR3 is 17 residues. Germline CDR1 is MNHEY and CDR2 is SVGAGI. Trimming shortened V by 3 bases and J by 0 bases, and 14 bases separated the two germline ends. Negative isolation yielded CD8+ and CD4+ T cells; FACS enriched TEMRA cells.

The source is a human donor in good health. Sequenced sample: CD4+ T cells from PBMCs. The chain couples TRBV6-5 to TRBJ2-2; D may be TRBD2 (7 bases). The CDR3 DNA reads TGTGCCAGCAGTTATACGGGGGGCATATCGAACACCGGGGAGCTGTTTTTT. Encoded protein: CASSYTGGISNTGELFF.